A selection of T cell receptor beta chains follows, all from one sample in a study of control samples from healthy donors and cancer patients. Assay used: immunoSEQ multiplex PCR; TCRdb lists only in-frame clones, some missing. Counted here are tens of thousands of clones, roughly 84% occurring once; the ten biggest clones make up 25% to 30%. Sequencing was carried out using blood. Receptors were obtained from a man in his forties or fifties in good health. CDR3s include the opening cysteine and the closing phenylalanine or tryptophan. The D gene is left open where the match is weak. Size values are once, few and many counts, or a class for expanded clones, and some rows have none.

len	abundance	j_gene	d_gene	v_gene	CDR3aa	CDR3nt
14	NA	TRBJ1-3	NA	TRBV7-2	CASSWGGSGNTIYF	TGTGCCAGCAGCTGGGGGGGCTCTGGAAACACCATATATTTT
15	few	TRBJ1-4	NA	TRBV18	CASSLEQGTNEKLFF	TGTGCCAGCTCACTCGAACAGGGTACTAATGAAAAACTGTTTTTT
14	NA	TRBJ1-1	NA	TRBV12-2	CASRSAGGNTEAFF	TGTGCAAGTCGCTCAGCAGGGGGGAACACTGAAGCTTTCTTT
14	NA	TRBJ1-5	NA	TRBV6-6	CASSSSGGGQPQHF	TGTGCCAGCAGTTCATCTGGGGGGGGTCAGCCCCAGCATTTT
13	NA	TRBJ2-7	NA	TRBV24-1	CATSEGGWPEQYF	TGTGCCACCAGTGAAGGAGGGTGGCCCGAGCAGTACTTC
14	NA	TRBJ1-1	NA	TRBV3-1/TRBV3-2	CASSRREGDTEAFF	TGTGCCAGCAGCCGCAGAGAGGGCGACACTGAAGCTTTCTTT
13	NA	TRBJ1-1	NA	TRBV30	CALNGALGTEAFF	TGTGCCTTAAACGGGGCCCTGGGCACTGAAGCTTTCTTT
17	NA	TRBJ2-5	NA	TRBV19	CASSINRGLAGDETQYF	TGTGCCAGTAGTATAAACAGGGGGCTAGCGGGGGATGAGACCCAGTACTTC
17	once	TRBJ2-3	TRBD2	TRBV30	CAWRFRPPVRERDTQYF	TGTGCCTGGAGGTTCCGCCCCCCGGTGCGGGAGCGTGATACGCAGTATTTT
15	NA	TRBJ1-5	NA	TRBV10-3	CAISEEQGIDQPQHF	TGTGCCATCAGTGAGGAACAAGGAATAGATCAGCCCCAGCATTTT
17	NA	TRBJ1-4	NA	TRBV11-3	CASSLDIGVATNEKLFF	TGTGCCAGCAGCTTAGATATTGGAGTCGCAACTAATGAAAAACTGTTTTTT
16	once	TRBJ1-1	TRBD1	TRBV5-4	CASSLGPTGGRTEAFF	TGTGCCAGCAGCTTGGGACCCACAGGGGGGAGAACTGAAGCTTTCTTT
14	NA	TRBJ1-1	NA	TRBV19	CATSPEGRNTEAFF	TGTGCCACCAGCCCTGAGGGGCGGAACACTGAAGCTTTCTTT
14	NA	TRBJ1-1	NA	TRBV7-9	CASSLLTGDTEAFF	TGTGCCAGCAGCCTCCTAACCGGGGACACTGAAGCTTTCTTT
17	few	TRBJ2-2	TRBD1	TRBV29-1	CSPGQGARECATGELFF	TGCAGCCCGGGACAGGGGGCTCGAGAATGTGCCACCGGGGAGCTGTTTTTT
16	NA	TRBJ2-5	TRBD2	TRBV19	CASSTGGNSWGETQYF	TGTGCCAGTAGTACCGGGGGGAATAGTTGGGGAGAGACCCAGTACTTC
13	few	TRBJ1-1	NA	TRBV25-1	CASSYRGPHEAFF	TGTGCCAGCAGTTACCGGGGCCCCCATGAAGCTTTCTTT
16	NA	TRBJ2-5	NA	TRBV18	CASSPRLALIQETQYF	TGTGCCAGCTCACCACGTTTAGCCTTGATCCAAGAGACCCAGTACTTC
14	NA	TRBJ1-2	NA	TRBV27	CASSLGAGLYGYTF	TGTGCCAGCAGCCTAGGGGCAGGCCTCTATGGCTACACCTTC
14	NA	TRBJ1-4	NA	TRBV7-8	CASSSRNTGEKLFF	TGTGCCAGCAGCTCCCGTAATACAGGGGAAAAACTGTTTTTT